This T cell receptor beta chain was profiled in a study of Graves' ophthalmopathy and Graves' hyperthyroidism. Researchers took RNA transcripts and amplified TCR beta CDR3 regions from them. The authors performed first-round RT-PCR with HTBI primers and then a second-round multiplex PCR. TCRdb re-called the multiplex PCR reads with MiXCR, one entry per CDR3 protein. The table has 600,000 to 700,000 distinct CDR3 sequences, about two fifths seen once. Germline V CDR1 and CDR2: MGHDK, SYGVNS. J lost 5 bases, V lost 4 bases, and 11 bases had no gene match. This CDR3 is built from 18 residues. The TCR comes from an adult man with Graves' ophthalmopathy. This chain connects TRBV25-1 to TRBJ2-7; 16 bases are shared with TRBD2. The sample consisted of peripheral blood. CDR3 sequence: CASSGGGLAGGRGHEQYF. The CDR3 DNA follows: TGTGCCAGCAGTGGGGGGGGACTAGCGGGAGGGAGAGGCCACGAGCAGTACTTC.